These 19 T cell receptor beta chains came from one sample sequenced in a study of T cells after yellow fever vaccination. Each CDR3 protein is one row after TCRdb ran MiXCR on the 5' RACE reads. The table includes 75,000 to 100,000 distinct CDR3 sequences, under 9% detected once. Sample: CD8+ T cells not binding an NS4B(214-222) dextramer, sorted from PBMCs, taken roughly 14 days after the first yellow fever vaccination. Receptor source: a man aged 18 to 30 who received the YFV17D yellow fever vaccine.

There are a few counts of this clonotype. V usage is TRBV19 and J usage is TRBJ1-5, with D tentatively TRBD1 (6 bases). The CDR3 sequence is 14 residues long. With 5 bases removed from V and 1 base from J, the gap between germline ends came to 9 bases. The germline V gene has CDR1 LNHDA and CDR2 SQIVND (reference sequence). As DNA, the CDR3 is TGTGCCAGTAGTTCAGGGGCCAGCAATCAGCCCCAGCATTTT. Its protein is CASSSGASNQPQHF.

The chain combines TRBV4-3 with TRBJ2-1; D is unclear. Germline CDR1 and CDR2: LGHNA and YSLEER. There are 14 residues in the CDR3. Between the trimmed V and J ends, which lost 0 bases and 8 bases, there was a span of 11 bases. Here the CDR3 reads CASSQDSRADEQFF. The CDR3 nucleotides are TGCGCCAGCAGCCAAGATAGTAGGGCGGATGAGCAGTTCTTC.

Remarks on this clonotype: A much more abundant neighbour one base away suggests this may be a read error. The chain uses TRBV6-2 or TRBV6-3 and TRBJ2-1; TRBD2 matches at 9 bases. The V and J ends lost 0 bases and 4 bases, in that order; junction bases with no gene match: 1. CDR1 MNHEY and CDR2 SVGEGT come from the germline V gene. The CDR3 totals 15 residues. CDR3 coding DNA: TGTGCCAGCAGTTACTCGAGCGGGGGGTACAATGAGCAGTTCTTC. Amino acids: CASSYSSGGYNEQFF.

There are a few counts of this clonotype. The V gene is TRBV4-1, the J gene TRBJ1-2; 7 positions agree with TRBD1. J was trimmed by 4 bases and V by 1 base; bases with no gene match: 3. This CDR3 spans 14 amino acids. Germline CDR1 MGHRA, CDR2 YSYEKL. CDR3 nucleotides: TGCGCCAGCAGCCAAGGGACAGGCGGCTATGGCTACACCTTC. Its protein product is CASSQGTGGYGYTF.

This clonotype showed up many times. The rearrangement uses TRBV7-2 and TRBJ2-3; D may match TRBD1 or TRBD2 (5 bases each). V gave up 4 bases and J gave up 2 bases, with 13 bases separating them. The CDR3 is made up of 15 amino acids. Germline CDR1 is SGHTA and CDR2 is FQGNSA. The CDR3 bases are TGTGCCAGCAGCTCCCCCGGGACCCTCACAGATACGCAGTATTTT. This codes for CASSSPGTLTDTQYF.

The rearrangement links TRBV7-9 to TRBJ1-5; D call uncertain. The CDR3 sequence is 14 residues long. Per germline, CDR1 SEHNR and CDR2 FQNEAQ (reference sequence). V dropped 0 bases and J dropped 4 bases, with 7 bases sitting between them. CDR3 DNA sequence: TGTGCCAGCAGCTTAGCCACACCAAATCAGCCCCAGCATTTT. This gives the protein CASSLATPNQPQHF.

The gene calls are TRBV5-4 and TRBJ2-7; D unresolved. Per the germline V gene, CDR1 is SGHNT and CDR2 is YYREEE (reference sequence). Trimming took off 4 bases at V and 5 bases at J, with 16 bases between the two ends. The CDR3 extends over 14 amino acids. Here the CDR3 DNA reads TGTGCCAGCAGCCCCGGTGCACTTGAACACGAGCAGTACTTC. Translating gives CASSPGALEHEQYF.

This clonotype was seen at least ten times. The chain carries TRBV6-2 or TRBV6-3 and TRBJ2-2; 11 bases match TRBD1. This CDR3 is built from 15 residues. Germline V gene data show CDR1 as MNHEY and CDR2 as SVGEGT. The V gene end was trimmed by 6 bases and the J gene end by 5 bases; junction bases not matched to a gene: 5. CDR3 in amino acids: CASSWTGGGTGELFF. In nucleotides, the CDR3 is TGTGCCAGCAGCTGGACAGGGGGCGGGACCGGGGAGCTGTTTTTT.

This clonotype was observed a handful of times. The V gene is TRBV7-9, the J gene TRBJ1-1; D gene unclear. From germline, CDR1 is SEHNR and CDR2 FQNEAQ (reference sequence). V lost 6 bases, J lost 4 bases, and 9 bases lay in between. The CDR3 runs to 12 residues. The chain's CDR3 is CASSGRGTEAFF. CDR3 DNA sequence: TGTGCCAGCAGTGGGCGCGGCACTGAAGCTTTCTTT.

At least ten counts were recorded for this clonotype. This chain uses TRBV29-1 with TRBJ2-6; D uncertain. Germline CDR1 reads SQVTM; CDR2 reads ANQGSEA. V shed 3 bases and J shed 4 bases, with 4 bases lying between them. The CDR3 is made up of 12 amino acids. As DNA, the CDR3 is TGCAGCGTTGATGCCGGGGCCAACGTCCTGACTTTC. Translating it yields CSVDAGANVLTF.

This clonotype was seen a few times. CDR3 in amino acids: CASSDRAPYNEQFF. In DNA form, the CDR3 reads TGTGCCAGCAGCGACAGGGCGCCCTACAATGAGCAGTTCTTC. This chain joins TRBV25-1 and TRBJ2-1; TRBD1 aligns across 7 bases. CDR3 length: 14 amino acids. Losses at the gene ends were 6 bases for V and 2 bases for J; bases not matched to a gene: 4. The germline V gene encodes CDR1 MGHDK and CDR2 SYGVNS.

This clonotype occurred many times. The chain combines TRBV20-1 with TRBJ2-3, with D unresolved. CDR1 is DFQATT, CDR2 SNEGSKA, per germline (reference sequence). The ends were cut back, 4 bases at V and 2 bases at J, with 10 bases in the middle. The CDR3 contains 13 residues. Written as DNA, the CDR3 is TGCAGTGCTAATGGTTACGCCACAGATACGCAGTATTTT. It encodes CSANGYATDTQYF.

The chain combines TRBV6-1 with TRBJ2-1; TRBD1 or TRBD2 may be the D gene (5 bases each). V shed 4 bases and J shed 5 bases, with 9 bases lying between them. CDR1 MNHNS and CDR2 SASEGT come from the germline V gene. The CDR3 sequence is 13 residues long. CDR3: CASSASGHNEQFF. For the CDR3, the DNA is TGTGCCAGCAGTGCCTCGGGACACAATGAGCAGTTCTTC.

The gene calls are TRBV6-2 or TRBV6-3 and TRBJ1-1, with D perhaps TRBD1 (5 bases). CDR1 and CDR2 from the germline V gene are MNHEY and SVGEGT. There are 16 residues in the CDR3. The V and J ends lost 0 bases and 3 bases respectively, with 14 bases between them. The DNA of the CDR3 is TGTGCCAGCAGTTACTCCACGAAGGGAGGGGACACTGAAGCTTTCTTT. Protein: CASSYSTKGGDTEAFF.

The rearrangement uses TRBV4-3 and TRBJ2-7, with a possible D match to TRBD1 (6 bases). Germline CDR1 reads LGHNA; CDR2 reads YSLEER. The CDR3 runs to 15 residues. The V end lost 0 bases, the J end lost 2 bases, and 11 bases lay between the germline ends. CDR3 loop: CASSQDARGAYEQYF. In DNA, the CDR3 is TGCGCCAGCAGCCAAGATGCCAGGGGTGCCTACGAGCAGTACTTC.

A few counts support this clonotype. The rearrangement uses TRBV6-1 and TRBJ2-1; D gene ambiguous. V lost 6 bases and J lost 1, with 13 bases in between. The CDR3 loop spans 15 amino acids. Per germline, CDR1 MNHNS and CDR2 SASEGT. CDR3 coding DNA: TGTGCCAGCAGCCCCGGACGTAGATCCTACAATGAGCAGTTCTTC. Protein product: CASSPGRRSYNEQFF.

There are many counts of this clonotype. V and J are TRBV7-8 and TRBJ2-1; D uncertain. The CDR3 consists of 16 residues. The germline gives CDR1 SGHVS, CDR2 FQNEAQ. The V and J ends lost 5 bases and 5 bases respectively, with 19 bases between them. CDR3 protein: CASSLDERIKNNEQFF. CDR3 bases: TGTGCCAGCAGCCTTGATGAGAGGATTAAAAACAATGAGCAGTTCTTC.

This clonotype has only a few counts. V gene TRBV13 combines with J gene TRBJ1-1, with no clear D. CDR1 and CDR2 from the germline V gene are PRHDT and FYEKMQ (reference sequence). The length of the CDR3 is 11 residues. V lost 5 bases, J lost 6 bases, and 7 bases lay in between. CDR3 region: CASSGDPEAFF. CDR3 coding DNA: TGTGCCAGCAGCGGGGATCCTGAAGCTTTCTTT.

This chain joins TRBV7-9 and TRBJ2-1; 7 positions agree with TRBD1. The CDR3 consists of 14 residues. The trim removed 6 bases at V and 9 bases at J, leaving 11 bases unmatched. Germline CDR1 and CDR2: SEHNR and FQNEAQ (reference sequence). The CDR3 region has the DNA TGTGCCAGCAGTTACAGGGGTATAGTCCTTGAGCAGTTCTTC. This codes for CASSYRGIVLEQFF.